These T cell receptor beta chains were read from a single sample in a study of early T cells in non-severe SARS-CoV-2 infection. Via MiXCR, TCRdb re-called the 5' RACE reads, giving one row per CDR3 protein. The profile shows about 58,000 distinct CDR3 sequences, roughly 8% of them singletons. The sequenced sample consisted of whole blood. The origin of the receptors is an adult who was a healthcare worker with PCR-confirmed SARS-CoV-2 infection or an uninfected control (not recorded which). Both conserved end residues are part of each CDR3. A D gene is named only where the DNA matches it firmly. Not all rows give a size; the values are once, few, many and, for expanded clones, a class.

j_gene	v_gene	d_gene	abundance	CDR3nt	CDR3aa
TRBJ2-7	TRBV5-1	.	few	TGCGCCAGCAGCTTGGTGCCAGAGGTGAGCGAGCAGTACTTC	CASSLVPEVSEQYF
TRBJ2-3	TRBV7-9	TRBD1	many	TGTGCCAGCAGCTCGGACAGGGGCACAGATACGCAGTATTTT	CASSSDRGTDTQYF
TRBJ2-5	TRBV4-2	TRBD2	few	TGTGCCAGCAGCCAAGACAGACTAGCGGGAGGGCCTGAGACCCAGTACTTC	CASSQDRLAGGPETQYF
TRBJ1-5	TRBV27	.	.	TGTGCCAGCAGTTTGGCGAACAATCAGCCCCAGCATTTT	CASSLANNQPQHF
TRBJ2-1	TRBV7-2	.	many	TGTGCCAGCAGCCCCGCAAATTACAATGAGCAGTTCTTC	CASSPANYNEQFF
TRBJ2-1	TRBV5-1	TRBD2	many	TGCGCCAGCAGCTTGGGGACTAGTACCATTGAGCAGTTCTTC	CASSLGTSTIEQFF
TRBJ2-1	TRBV3-1	TRBD2	many	TGTGCCAGCAGCCCTGGACTAGCGGGGGGGTCCGACTTCTTC	CASSPGLAGGSDFF
TRBJ2-4	TRBV19	.	many	TGTGCCAGTAGTATAGAAGGTGTCTCCCGTGTTGACATTCAGTACTTC	CASSIEGVSRVDIQYF
TRBJ2-4	TRBV19	.	.	TGTGCCAGTCCTGATAAAGGACTTCTAGCCAAAAACATTCAGTACTTC	CASPDKGLLAKNIQYF
TRBJ2-7	TRBV7-8	.	few	TGTGCCAGCCAAAGCAGTTACGAGCAGTACTTC	CASQSSYEQYF
TRBJ2-5	TRBV7-8	TRBD2	.	TGTGCCAGCAGCTGGGGGGAGGGGATGGGAGAGACCCAGTACTTC	CASSWGEGMGETQYF
TRBJ1-1	TRBV7-9	.	.	TGTGCCAGCAGCTCTCAGGTGTTCATGAACACTGAAGCTTTCTTT	CASSSQVFMNTEAFF
TRBJ1-2	TRBV5-4	.	once	TGTGCCAGCAGCTTGCGCAGAACTAACTATGGCTACACCTTC	CASSLRRTNYGYTF
TRBJ1-3	TRBV20-1	.	many	TGCAGTGCCCCAGAACCCAACTCTGGAAACACCATATATTTT	CSAPEPNSGNTIYF
TRBJ2-7	TRBV1	.	many	TGCACCAGCGAACTAGCGGGACCCTACGAGCAGTACTTC	CTSELAGPYEQYF
TRBJ2-1	TRBV4-2	.	.	TGTGCCAGCAGCCAAGAAGGGACCCACTCCGAGCAGTTCTTC	CASSQEGTHSEQFF
TRBJ2-7	TRBV6-5	.	few	TGTGCCAGCAGTTACGAATCTAGCCAAGCCTACGAGCAGTACTTC	CASSYESSQAYEQYF
TRBJ2-4	TRBV28	.	many	TGTGCCAGCAGTGACGGACTGCACCTAGCCAAAAACATTCAGTACTTC	CASSDGLHLAKNIQYF
TRBJ1-2	TRBV6-5	.	.	TGTGCCAGCAGTTACGAATACGCATATGGCTACACCTTC	CASSYEYAYGYTF